These 14 T cell receptor beta chains came from one sample sequenced in a study of shared clonotypes between healthy human individuals. Assay: immunoSEQ multiplex PCR; the TCRdb copy retains only in-frame clones and omits some. The sample carries under 600,000 clones, roughly 97% recorded once. What was sequenced was naive CD4+ T cells sorted from blood. Indicated subset: CD45RA+ positively selected. These receptors were obtained from a woman aged 30 to 39 in good health.

Of note for this clone: The sample carries other DNA sequences with the same CDR3. V usage is TRBV2 and J usage is TRBJ1-5; perhaps TRBD1 as D (5 bases). This CDR3 is built from 13 residues. Germline CDR1 is SNHLY and CDR2 is FYNNEI. The V and J ends lost 1 base and 7 bases respectively, with 8 bases between them. CDR3 amino acids: CASSEGQFQPQHF. In DNA, the CDR3 is TGTGCCAGCAGTGAAGGACAGTTCCAGCCCCAGCATTTT.

The genes are TRBV19 and TRBJ1-2; D gene uncertain. Germline V gene data show CDR1 as LNHDA and CDR2 as SQIVND (reference sequence). V dropped 7 bases and J dropped 4 bases, with 10 bases sitting between them. The CDR3 totals 12 residues. The CDR3 reads CASTDILYGYTF. The CDR3 coding sequence is TGTGCCAGTACCGATATACTCTATGGCTACACCTTC.

As regards this clone: Other DNA sequences in this sample translate to the same CDR3. The gene calls are TRBV2 and TRBJ1-2, with D unresolved. Germline CDR1 and CDR2: SNHLY and FYNNEI. The V and J ends lost 4 bases and 1 base respectively, with 4 bases between them. The CDR3 is 12 residues long. The CDR3 bases are TGTGCCAGCAGTGCGGATAACTATGGCTACACCTTC. This codes for CASSADNYGYTF.

The rearrangement uses TRBV28 and TRBJ1-2, with D possibly matching TRBD1 (5 bases). With 4 bases removed from V and 7 bases from J, the gap between germline ends came to 16 bases. Germline values: CDR1 MDHEN, CDR2 SYDVKM. The CDR3 has 14 amino acids. The DNA for the CDR3 is TGTGCCAGCAGTTCCGGACGGTCAAGGGGTGGCTACACCTTC. It encodes CASSSGRSRGGYTF.

J is TRBJ2-7 and V is TRBV5-6; TRBD2 agrees at 11 bases. With V trimmed by 1 base and J by 3 bases, 3 bases remained unmatched. This CDR3 spans 15 amino acids. The germline V gene has CDR1 SGHDT and CDR2 YYEEEE. The CDR3: CASSLRLAGIYEQYF. In DNA form, the CDR3 reads TGTGCCAGCAGCTTGCGACTAGCGGGAATCTACGAGCAGTACTTC.

The chain combines TRBV5-1 with TRBJ2-5; tentatively, D is TRBD2 (5 bases). From germline, CDR1 is SGHRS and CDR2 YFSETQ. The CDR3 is made up of 15 amino acids. V lost 0 bases, J lost 1 base, and 10 bases lay in between. The CDR3 region has the DNA TGCGCCAGCAGCTTGGATACGGGGTCCCAAGAGACCCAGTACTTC. Translated, it gives CASSLDTGSQETQYF.

The CDR3 nucleotides are TGCGCCAGCAGCTTGGGAGGACAGGCGAGTCAGCCCCAGCATTTT. This sequence encodes CASSLGGQASQPQHF. The V gene is TRBV5-1, the J gene TRBJ1-5; 7 bases match TRBD1. V was clipped by 0 bases and J by 6 bases; unmatched bases: 6. CDR3 length equals 15 residues. In germline, CDR1 is SGHRS, CDR2 YFSETQ.

The chain uses TRBV5-8 and TRBJ2-4; 10 bases are shared with TRBD1. Unmatched junction bases numbered 8, after V lost 5 bases and J lost 6 bases. The CDR3 contains 15 residues. Germline CDR1 reads SGHTS; CDR2 reads YDEGEE. In DNA, the CDR3 is TGTGCCAGCAGGCGCGACAGGGGGCTGGGAAACATTCAGTACTTC. It encodes CASRRDRGLGNIQYF.

This rearrangement joins TRBV9 to TRBJ2-1; D may be TRBD2 (6 bases). The V end lost 1 base, the J end lost 6 bases, and 20 bases lay between the germline ends. Germline CDR1 reads SGDLS; CDR2 reads YYNGEE. The CDR3 has 17 residues. The CDR3 here is CASSVKLGTETINEQFF. Written as DNA, the CDR3 is TGTGCCAGCAGCGTAAAATTAGGGACTGAAACAATCAATGAGCAGTTCTTC. The whole variable domain, remainder taken from reference TRBV9 and TRBJ2-1, is DSGVTQTPKHLITATGQRVTLRCSPRSGDLSVYWYQQSLDQGLQFLIQYYNGEERAKGNILERFSAQQFPDLHSELNLSSLELGDSALYFCASSVKLGTETINEQFFGPGTRLTVL.

This chain joins TRBV2 and TRBJ1-1; no firm D call. Germline CDR1 is SNHLY and CDR2 is FYNNEI. The CDR3 sequence is 16 residues long. V gave up 11 bases and J gave up 4 bases, with 26 bases separating them. The CDR3 is CAGKGAAPVVSTEAFF. Here the CDR3 DNA reads TGTGCCGGCAAGGGAGCGGCGCCTGTAGTAAGCACTGAAGCTTTCTTT.

A word on this clone: The junction differs from germline at one of its ends, possibly a read error. The chain joins TRBV13 to TRBJ2-2, with 8 bases aligning to TRBD2. The CDR3 extends over 16 amino acids. The germline V gene has CDR1 PRHDT and CDR2 FYEKMQ (reference sequence). CDR3 nucleotides: TGTGCCAGCAGATTAGCTAGCGGGTCGAACACCGGGGAGCTGTTTTTT. Amino acid sequence: CASRLASGSNTGELFF.

CDR3 bases: TGTGCCAGCAGCTTACGAAGGGCAGATACGCAGTATTTT. Its translation: CASSLRRADTQYF. The chain combines TRBV7-2 with TRBJ2-3; D remains ambiguous. V was clipped by 2 bases and J by 4 bases, with 7 bases between them. The germline V gene has CDR1 SGHTA and CDR2 FQGNSA. The CDR3 sequence is 13 residues long.

J is TRBJ1-2 and V is TRBV6-1; TRBD1 agrees at 11 bases. V dropped 8 bases and J dropped 8; count of bases not matched to a gene: 10. The CDR3 runs 14 residues. Germline CDR1 MNHNS, CDR2 SASEGT. CDR3 in amino acids: CASSRTGGVEGYTF. The DNA of the CDR3 is TGTGCCAGCTCCAGGACAGGGGGCGTCGAGGGCTACACCTTC.

The chain couples TRBV5-1 to TRBJ2-3; D is possibly TRBD2 (6 bases). Germline V CDR1 and CDR2: SGHRS, YFSETQ. The CDR3 contains 14 residues. The V gene lost 4 bases and the J gene lost 6 bases, with 15 bases spanning the gap. CDR3 loop: CASSRRAGRDTQYF. The CDR3 region has the DNA TGCGCCAGCAGCCGGCGGGCGGGAAGGGATACGCAGTATTTT.